A single sample is the source of the 19 T cell receptor beta chains below, sequenced in a study of CD8 T cells in ankylosing spondylitis. Each CDR3 protein is one row after TCRdb ran MiXCR on the 5' RACE reads. The sample holds around 150,000 distinct CDR3 sequences, around 20% seen once. The sequenced sample was blood, either unsorted or a sorted T cell fraction (not recorded which). Every receptor here comes from a male donor with ankylosing spondylitis or in good health (not recorded which).

The chain is built from TRBV15 and TRBJ2-1, with D hard to call. The length of the CDR3 is 15 residues. Per germline, CDR1 LNHNV and CDR2 YYDKDF (reference sequence). The V end lost 6 bases, the J end lost 6 bases, and 18 bases lay between the germline ends. The CDR3 bases are TGTGCCACCAGGGACGCTACGGCTAACTTCAATGAGCAGTTCTTC. Residues: CATRDATANFNEQFF.

This clonotype has ten or more counts. The chain carries TRBV24-1 and TRBJ2-1; 7 bases align to TRBD2. Looked up from germline, CDR1 is KGHDR and CDR2 is SFDVKD. Germline trimming cut 2 bases from V and 9 bases from J; bases unmatched to any gene: 21. The CDR3 covers 19 residues. The CDR3 DNA reads TGTGCCACCAGTGATTGGAGGTGGATTTTTGGAGAGCGGGAAGGTGAGCAGTTCTTC. Protein product: CATSDWRWIFGEREGEQFF.

This clonotype has a count of ten or more. The V call is TRBV29-1, the J call TRBJ2-2; 7 bases line up with TRBD2. The CDR3 is 13 amino acids. Germline lookup yields CDR1 SQVTM and CDR2 ANQGSEA. Trimming took 6 bases from V and 5 from J; bases not matched to a gene: 6. CDR3 bases: TGCAGCGTGGGAGGGGCAGAGACCGGGGAGCTGTTTTTT. Encoded protein: CSVGGAETGELFF.

This clonotype was seen only a few times. The chain uses TRBV29-1 and TRBJ1-1; D might be TRBD1 (5 bases). CDR1 is SQVTM, CDR2 ANQGSEA, per germline. CDR3 length: 15 amino acids. Trimming removed 4 bases from V and 0 bases from J, with 15 bases in between. The CDR3 reads CSVGQWDGMNTEAFF. CDR3 coding DNA: TGCAGCGTTGGACAGTGGGACGGCATGAACACTGAAGCTTTCTTT. Complete variable domain (other parts from reference TRBV29-1 and TRBJ1-1): SAVISQKPSRDICQRGTSLTIQCQVDSQVTMMFWYRQQPGQSLTLIATANQGSEATYESGFVIDKFPISRPNLTFSTLTVSNMSPEDSSIYLCSVGQWDGMNTEAFFGQGTRLTVV.

This clonotype occurred a few times. In DNA form, the CDR3 reads TGTGCCAGCAGTACCGGGACTAGCGGGATGAATGAGCAGTTCTTC. Translating gives CASSTGTSGMNEQFF. The V and J genes are TRBV28 and TRBJ2-1, with 13 bases that match TRBD2. The CDR3 contains 15 residues. The germline CDR1 and CDR2 sequences are MDHEN and SYDVKM. With V trimmed by 5 bases and J by 7 bases, 5 bases remained unmatched.

In its sample, this clonotype was seen many times. The chain couples TRBV28 to TRBJ2-7; 8 bases match TRBD2. Germline V gene sequence: CDR1 MDHEN, CDR2 SYDVKM. The CDR3 loop spans 17 amino acids. Losses at the gene ends were 6 bases for V and 1 base for J; bases not matched to a gene: 14. The CDR3, as DNA: TGTGCCAGCAGCCTGCTTCTAGCGGGTTCGATATCCTACGAGCAGTACTTC. Amino acid sequence: CASSLLLAGSISYEQYF.

The V gene is TRBV29-1, the J gene TRBJ1-1; D is uncertain. Germline V gives CDR1 SQVTM, CDR2 ANQGSEA. The V end was cut by 5 bases, the J end by 3 bases, with 13 bases between. The CDR3 spans 13 residues. The CDR3 loop is CSVKGSTYTEAFF. CDR3 nucleotide sequence: TGCAGCGTTAAAGGGTCCACCTACACTGAAGCTTTCTTT.

This chain connects TRBV7-9 to TRBJ1-2, with D perhaps matching TRBD1 (6 bases). From germline, CDR1 is SEHNR and CDR2 FQNEAQ (reference sequence). The CDR3 extends over 14 amino acids. V was shortened by 2 bases and J by 2 bases, with 9 bases between the two germline ends. The DNA for the CDR3 is TGTGCCAGCAGCTTACCAACAGGGAACTATGGCTACACCTTC. Residues: CASSLPTGNYGYTF.

The chain recombines TRBV4-2 with TRBJ2-5, with 10 positions matching TRBD1. This CDR3 region has 15 residues. Germline V CDR1 and CDR2: LGHNA, YNFKEQ. Trimming removed 2 bases from V and 4 bases from J; junction bases left unmatched: 4. The CDR3 reads CASSQTDRGRETQYF. The CDR3 DNA reads TGTGCCAGCAGCCAAACTGACAGGGGGCGAGAGACCCAGTACTTC.

This clonotype was seen a handful of times. The chain recombines TRBV10-3 with TRBJ2-7, with 8 bases identical to TRBD1. Germline V CDR1 and CDR2: ENHRY, SYGVKD. V shed 6 bases, J shed 1 base, and the junction held 8 bases outside the gene matches. The CDR3 extends over 15 amino acids. CDR3: CAIRQTGGSSYEQYF. Written as DNA, the CDR3 is TGTGCCATCAGACAAACAGGGGGGAGTTCCTACGAGCAGTACTTC.

This clonotype has a count of ten or more. This chain connects TRBV10-3 to TRBJ2-3; 7 nucleotides match TRBD1. V lost 6 bases and J lost 4; bases outside the gene matches: 4. CDR1 is ENHRY, CDR2 SYGVKD, per germline. The CDR3 length is 13 residues. Here the CDR3 DNA reads TGTGCCATCAGGTCCGACAGGGCAGATACGCAGTATTTT. The encoded protein is CAIRSDRADTQYF.

V and J are TRBV5-1 and TRBJ1-2, with D unresolved. This CDR3 contains 15 residues. Trimming left V 0 bases short and J 0 bases short, with 9 bases between. The germline V gene has CDR1 SGHRS and CDR2 YFSETQ. The DNA of the CDR3 is TGCGCCAGCAGCTTGGAGGGTCTAACTAACTATGGCTACACCTTC. The encoded protein is CASSLEGLTNYGYTF.

A word on this clonotype: Lacking the conserved final phenylalanine or tryptophan, this CDR3 likely reflects a read error. The chain carries TRBV5-1 and TRBJ1-6, with D hard to call. Germline-derived CDR1 and CDR2 are SGHRS and YFSETQ. The CDR3 loop spans 13 amino acids. Between the trimmed V and J ends, which lost 3 bases and 6 bases, there was a span of 7 bases. This CDR3 is CASSSPGNSPLHL. The CDR3 DNA reads TGCGCCAGCAGCTCCCCCGGTAATTCACCCCTCCACCTT.

This clonotype showed up many times. The chain is built from TRBV4-2 and TRBJ2-7; 11 bases fit TRBD2. Germline V gene sequence: CDR1 LGHNA, CDR2 YNFKEQ. The V gene end was trimmed by 0 bases and the J gene end by 4 bases; junction bases not matched to a gene: 5. The CDR3 contains 16 residues. This chain's CDR3 is CASSQDVGTSGYEQYF. CDR3 sequence (DNA): TGTGCCAGCAGCCAAGACGTCGGGACTAGCGGATACGAGCAGTACTTC.

This rearrangement joins TRBV20-1 to TRBJ2-1, with D perhaps TRBD1 (5 bases). Germline loops: CDR1 DFQATT, CDR2 SNEGSKA (reference sequence). The ends were cut back, 6 bases at V and 2 bases at J, with 14 bases in the middle. This CDR3 spans 14 amino acids. CDR3 protein: CSANQGRAYNEQFF. Written as DNA, the CDR3 is TGCAGTGCCAACCAGGGTAGGGCCTACAATGAGCAGTTCTTC.

The chain is built from TRBV2 and TRBJ2-5; 10 bases line up with TRBD2. This CDR3 spans 16 amino acids. From germline, CDR1 is SNHLY and CDR2 FYNNEI. V trimming: 3 bases; J trimming: 4 bases; junction bases outside the gene matches: 8. CDR3 sequence: CASSELSGRARETQYF. In nucleotides, the CDR3 is TGTGCCAGCAGTGAGCTAAGCGGGAGGGCCCGAGAGACCCAGTACTTC.

The V and J genes are TRBV20-1 and TRBJ2-5; 7 positions agree with TRBD2. Germline assignment: CDR1 DFQATT and CDR2 SNEGSKA (reference sequence). The CDR3 sequence is 12 residues long. The J segment lost 4 bases and the V segment lost 8 bases, leaving 7 bases of the junction unmatched. CDR3 DNA: TGCAGTTCGGGCGGCGGGAGAGAGACCCAGTACTTC. Translated: CSSGGGRETQYF.

The chain combines TRBV12-3 or TRBV12-4 with TRBJ1-5; no reliable D call. Deletions cut 6 bases from V and 1 base from J, with 13 bases between. The CDR3 extends over 15 amino acids. For the CDR3, the DNA is TGTGCCAGCAGCTCGCATGGGATAAGCAATCAGCCCCAGCATTTT. Translated: CASSSHGISNQPQHF.

The genes are TRBV7-2 and TRBJ1-5; D ambiguous. Germline CDR1 reads SGHTA; CDR2 reads FQGNSA. The V end was cut by 5 bases, the J end by 9 bases, with 20 bases between. CDR3 length: 15 residues. For the CDR3, the DNA is TGTGCCAGCAGCCCCGGAGAGGGTGGCTGGGGGCCCCAGCATTTT. Translating it yields CASSPGEGGWGPQHF.